The rows below give T cell receptor beta chains drawn from one sample of a study of Graves' ophthalmopathy and Graves' hyperthyroidism. TCRdb processed the multiplex PCR reads anew with MiXCR; each CDR3 protein has one entry. The data hold roughly 500,000 distinct CDR3 sequences, with 13% to 15% observed a single time. The sample consisted of blood. The receptors were gathered from a woman in her twenties or thirties with Graves' ophthalmopathy. CDR3s include the opening cysteine and the closing phenylalanine or tryptophan. D genes are given only for firm matches. Not every row has a clone size; where given, it reads once, few, many or a size class.

length	size	J	V	D	DNA	CDR3
13	NA	TRBJ2-5	TRBV11-3	NA	TGTGCCAGCAGCTCAACGGGGCGCGGGACCCAGTACTTC	CASSSTGRGTQYF
15	NA	TRBJ1-1	TRBV6-5	NA	TGTGCCAGCAGTTATGCGGAAATAGATAACACTGAAGCTTTCTTT	CASSYAEIDNTEAFF
15	many	TRBJ1-1	TRBV6-2/TRBV6-3	TRBD1	TGTGCCAGCAGTGCCCCCGGGACAGGGAACACTGAAGCTTTCTTT	CASSAPGTGNTEAFF
15	few	TRBJ1-2	TRBV11-2	NA	TGTGCCAGCAGCCCCGGGCCAACCCCCCTCTATGGCTACACCTTC	CASSPGPTPLYGYTF
15	many	TRBJ1-6	TRBV27	NA	TGTGCCAGCGGGCGACAGTCTTTCTATAATTCACCCCTCCACTTT	CASGRQSFYNSPLHF
17	few	TRBJ1-6	TRBV6-5	NA	TGTGCCAGCAGTTCCGGACAAGTAGGGCCTTATAATTCACCCCTCCACTTT	CASSSGQVGPYNSPLHF
13	many	TRBJ1-1	TRBV28	NA	TGTGCCAGCAGTTTAGGCATTGGCACTGAAGCTTTCTTT	CASSLGIGTEAFF
15	many	TRBJ1-6	TRBV28	NA	TGTGCCAGCAGTGCCGGACAGACTTTTAATTCACCCCTCCACTTT	CASSAGQTFNSPLHF
12	many	TRBJ1-2	TRBV13	NA	TGTGCCAGCAGCTTAGCCGACTCTGGCTACACCTTC	CASSLADSGYTF
12	many	TRBJ2-5	TRBV20-1	TRBD2	TGCAGTGCTAGGGCTAGCGGGGACCGGGGGGCCTTC	CSARASGDRGAF
13	NA	TRBJ1-2	TRBV30	NA	TGTGCCTGGAGTTCCAGGGTTTCATCTGGCTACACCTTC	CAWSSRVSSGYTF
15	many	TRBJ2-7	TRBV6-1	TRBD1	TGTGCCAGCAGTGAAGCCGGGACAGGGTTTCACGAGCAGTACTTC	CASSEAGTGFHEQYF
12	many	TRBJ2-5	TRBV30	NA	TGTGCCTGGAGTGTGGCAGGAGAGACCCAGTACTTC	CAWSVAGETQYF
14	NA	TRBJ2-7	TRBV7-7	TRBD1	TGTGCTAGCAGCTCGGACAGGCGCAGTACCGAGCAGTACTTC	CASSSDRRSTEQYF
16	many	TRBJ1-2	TRBV10-3	TRBD1	TGTGCCATCAGTGAGTCCCGGGACAGGGTCGGCTATGGCTACACCTTC	CAISESRDRVGYGYTF
15	many	TRBJ2-7	TRBV12-3/TRBV12-4	TRBD2	TGTGCCAGCAGTTTTGGCGGGAGGCACTCCTACGAGCAGTACTTC	CASSFGGRHSYEQYF
16	many	TRBJ2-2	TRBV11-2	TRBD1	TGTGCCAGCAGTCCCGACAGGGGGACGAACACCGGGGAGCTGTTTTTT	CASSPDRGTNTGELFF
15	NA	TRBJ2-7	TRBV28	TRBD2	TGTGCCAGCAGTTCACTTAGCGGGATCTCCTACGAGCAGTACTTC	CASSSLSGISYEQYF
15	many	TRBJ1-1	TRBV27	NA	TGTGCCAGCAGTTTGCCCGACAGCCCGAACACTGAAGCTTTCTTT	CASSLPDSPNTEAFF
15	few	TRBJ2-5	TRBV9	NA	TGTGCCAGCAGCGTAGAACCTAGGTCACAAGAGACCAAGTACTTC	CASSVEPRSQETKYF
17	many	TRBJ1-6	TRBV2	TRBD1	TGTGCCAGCAGGGCAACCGGGACAGGGCCGTATAATTCACCCCTCCACTTT	CASRATGTGPYNSPLHF
15	NA	TRBJ2-2	TRBV25-1	TRBD2	TGTGCCAGCAGTGGGTGGGGAGGGTCCGCCGGGGAGCTGTTTTTT	CASSGWGGSAGELFF
14	many	TRBJ2-2	TRBV6-1	NA	TGTGCCAGCAGTGAGGCAGACGACACCGGGGAGCTGTTTTTT	CASSEADDTGELFF
17	many	TRBJ1-1	TRBV11-1	NA	TGTGCCAGCAGCTATTATCCCCCGGGACCCATGAACACTGAAGCTTTCTTT	CASSYYPPGPMNTEAFF
13	many	TRBJ1-1	TRBV12-3/TRBV12-4	NA	TGTGCCAGCAGAGACCGACAGTACACTGAAGCTTTCTTT	CASRDRQYTEAFF
13	many	TRBJ2-7	TRBV6-2/TRBV6-3	NA	TGTGCCAGCAGTTACCGAAGTACCTACGAGCAGTACTTC	CASSYRSTYEQYF
12	many	TRBJ1-1	TRBV6-5	NA	TGTGCCAGCAGTTACCGGTCAGTTGAAGCTTTCTTT	CASSYRSVEAFF
14	many	TRBJ1-2	TRBV10-3	NA	TGTGCCATCAGTGAGACGACCGGTCTCGATGGCTACACCTTC	CAISETTGLDGYTF
12	many	TRBJ2-7	TRBV7-8	NA	TGTGCCAGCAGCTTCCAGGGGTCCGAGCAGTACTTC	CASSFQGSEQYF
19	many	TRBJ1-2	TRBV27	NA	TGTGCCAGCAGTCCGGGGGTGGGTACAGGGAGATCACCTAACTATGGCTACACCTTC	CASSPGVGTGRSPNYGYTF
13	many	TRBJ2-2	TRBV4-1	NA	TGCGCCAGCAGCCAACTAAACACCGGGGAGCTGTTTTTT	CASSQLNTGELFF
13	many	TRBJ2-7	TRBV5-1	NA	TGCGCCAGCAGCTCGGGACCGATCTACGAGCAGTACTTC	CASSSGPIYEQYF
15	few	TRBJ1-1	TRBV11-1	TRBD1	TGTGCCAGCAGCTCGCTACACAGGGGAGACACTGAAGCTTTCTTT	CASSSLHRGDTEAFF